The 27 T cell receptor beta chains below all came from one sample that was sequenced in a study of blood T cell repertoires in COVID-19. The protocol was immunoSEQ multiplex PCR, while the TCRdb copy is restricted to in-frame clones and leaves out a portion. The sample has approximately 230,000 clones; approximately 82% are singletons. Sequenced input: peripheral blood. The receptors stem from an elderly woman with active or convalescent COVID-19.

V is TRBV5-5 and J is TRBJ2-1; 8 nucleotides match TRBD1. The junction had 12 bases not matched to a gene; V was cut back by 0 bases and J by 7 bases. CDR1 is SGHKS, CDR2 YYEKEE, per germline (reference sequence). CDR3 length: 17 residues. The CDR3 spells CASSLVLQGAQKNEQFF. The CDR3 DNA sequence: TGTGCCAGCAGCTTGGTTTTGCAGGGGGCGCAGAAGAATGAGCAGTTCTTC.

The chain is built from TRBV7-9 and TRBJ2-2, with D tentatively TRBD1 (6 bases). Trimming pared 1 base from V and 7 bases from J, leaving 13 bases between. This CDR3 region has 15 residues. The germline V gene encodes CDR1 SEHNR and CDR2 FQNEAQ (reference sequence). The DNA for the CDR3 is TGTGCCAGCAGCTTAGATGGGGGCATGAACGGGGAGCTGTTTTTT. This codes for CASSLDGGMNGELFF.

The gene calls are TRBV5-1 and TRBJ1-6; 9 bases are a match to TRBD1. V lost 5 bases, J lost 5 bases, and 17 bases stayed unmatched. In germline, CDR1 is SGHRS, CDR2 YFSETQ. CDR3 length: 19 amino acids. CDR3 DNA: TGCGCCAGCAGAACGACCCGGGACAGGGTCTGGAGTGATAATTCACCCCTCCACTTT. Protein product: CASRTTRDRVWSDNSPLHF.

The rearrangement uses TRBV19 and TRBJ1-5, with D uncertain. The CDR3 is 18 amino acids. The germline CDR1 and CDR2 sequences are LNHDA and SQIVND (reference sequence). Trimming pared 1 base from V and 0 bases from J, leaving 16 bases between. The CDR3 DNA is TGTGCCAGTAGTATAGGTTTTGGGAGTCTTTATAGCAATCAGCCCCAGCATTTT. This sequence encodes CASSIGFGSLYSNQPQHF.

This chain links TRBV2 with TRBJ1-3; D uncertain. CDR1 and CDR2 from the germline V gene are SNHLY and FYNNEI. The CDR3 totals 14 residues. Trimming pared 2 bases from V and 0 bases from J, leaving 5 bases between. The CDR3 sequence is CASSELPSGNTIYF. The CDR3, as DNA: TGTGCCAGCAGTGAACTCCCCTCTGGAAACACCATATATTTT.

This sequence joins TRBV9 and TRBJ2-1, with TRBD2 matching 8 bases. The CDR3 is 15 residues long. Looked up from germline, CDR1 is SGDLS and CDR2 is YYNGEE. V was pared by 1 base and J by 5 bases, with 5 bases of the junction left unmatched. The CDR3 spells CASSVRGGHNNEQFF. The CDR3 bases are TGTGCCAGCAGCGTACGGGGGGGCCATAACAATGAGCAGTTCTTC.

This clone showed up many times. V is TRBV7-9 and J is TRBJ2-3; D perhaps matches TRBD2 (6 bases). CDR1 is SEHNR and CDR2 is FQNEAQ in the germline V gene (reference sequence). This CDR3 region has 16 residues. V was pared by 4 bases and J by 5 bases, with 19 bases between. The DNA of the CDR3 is TGTGCCAGCAGCTCGAGTCGGGGGATCCTATTAGATACGCAGTATTTT. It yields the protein CASSSSRGILLDTQYF. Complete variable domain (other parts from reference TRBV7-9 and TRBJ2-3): DTGVSQNPRHKITKRGQNVTFRCDPISEHNRLYWYRQTLGQGPEFLTYFQNEAQLEKSRLLSDRFSAERPKGSFSTLEIQRTEQGDSAMYLCASSSSRGILLDTQYFGPGTRLTVL.

CDR3 in DNA: TGTGCCAGCAGCACCCAGAGCAATCAGCCCCAGCATTTT. Encoded protein: CASSTQSNQPQHF. The chain links TRBV6-5 to TRBJ1-5; no clear D gene. Germline-derived CDR1 and CDR2 are MNHEY and SVGAGI. The CDR3 has 13 amino acids. V was cut by 6 bases and J by 1 base, with 7 bases left in between.

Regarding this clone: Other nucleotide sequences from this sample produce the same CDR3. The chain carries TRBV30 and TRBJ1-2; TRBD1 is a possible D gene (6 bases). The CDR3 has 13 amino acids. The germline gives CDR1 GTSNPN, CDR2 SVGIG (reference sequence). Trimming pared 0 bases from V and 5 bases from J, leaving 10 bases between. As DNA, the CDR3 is TGTGCCTGGAGTGTACAGGGAGCATATGGCTACACCTTC. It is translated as CAWSVQGAYGYTF.

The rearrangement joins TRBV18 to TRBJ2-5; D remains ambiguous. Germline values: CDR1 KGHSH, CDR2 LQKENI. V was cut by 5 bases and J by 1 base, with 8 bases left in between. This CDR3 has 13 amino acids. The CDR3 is CASSIGPQETQYF. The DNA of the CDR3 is TGTGCCAGCTCAATTGGGCCCCAAGAGACCCAGTACTTC.

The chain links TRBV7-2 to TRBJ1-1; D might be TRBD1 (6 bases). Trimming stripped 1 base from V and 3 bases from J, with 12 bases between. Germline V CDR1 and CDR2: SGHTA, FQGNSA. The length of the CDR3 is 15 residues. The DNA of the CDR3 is TGTGCCAGCAGCTTAGGAGGGGGGGATCACACTGAAGCTTTCTTT. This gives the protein CASSLGGGDHTEAFF.

The CDR3 DNA is TGTGCCAGCAGTGAACGTTCCTATAATTCACCCCTCCACTTT. Protein: CASSERSYNSPLHF. This rearrangement joins TRBV2 to TRBJ1-6; D is unclear. The CDR3 runs 14 residues. The V end lost 2 bases, the J end lost 1 base, and 3 bases lay between the germline ends. Germline V gene sequence: CDR1 SNHLY, CDR2 FYNNEI.

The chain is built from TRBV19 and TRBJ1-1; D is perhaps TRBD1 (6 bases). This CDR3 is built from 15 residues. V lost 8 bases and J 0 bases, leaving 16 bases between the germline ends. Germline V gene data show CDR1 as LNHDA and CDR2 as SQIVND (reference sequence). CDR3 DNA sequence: TGTGCCAGTTCCCCGACAGGACGATTGAACACTGAAGCTTTCTTT. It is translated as CASSPTGRLNTEAFF.

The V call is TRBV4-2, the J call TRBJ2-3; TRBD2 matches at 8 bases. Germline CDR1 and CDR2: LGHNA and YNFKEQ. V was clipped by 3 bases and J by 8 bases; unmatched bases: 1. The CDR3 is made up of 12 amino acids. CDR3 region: CASSHGLATQYF. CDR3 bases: TGTGCCAGCAGCCACGGACTAGCTACGCAGTATTTT.

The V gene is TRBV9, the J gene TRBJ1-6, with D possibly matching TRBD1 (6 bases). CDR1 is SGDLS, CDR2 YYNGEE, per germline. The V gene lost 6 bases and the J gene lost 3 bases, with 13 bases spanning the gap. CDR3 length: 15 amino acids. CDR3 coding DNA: TGTGCCAGCATCCTGGACAGCCTCTATAATTCACCCCTCCACTTT. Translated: CASILDSLYNSPLHF.

CDR3 nucleotides: TGTGCCACCAGTGATGGAGGACAGGGGCGGAGAGCCTACGAGCAGTACTTC. It encodes CATSDGGQGRRAYEQYF. The rearrangement links TRBV24-1 to TRBJ2-7, with TRBD1 matching over 9 bases. The CDR3 is 17 residues long. With 3 bases clipped from V and 2 bases from J, the junction kept 10 bases outside the gene matches. CDR1 is KGHDR and CDR2 is SFDVKD in the germline V gene.

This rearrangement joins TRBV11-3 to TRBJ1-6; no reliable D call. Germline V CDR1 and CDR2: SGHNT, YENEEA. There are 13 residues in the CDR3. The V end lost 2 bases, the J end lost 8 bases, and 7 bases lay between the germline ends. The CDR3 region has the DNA TGTGCCAGCAGCTTATGGGCAGATTCACCCCTCCACTTT. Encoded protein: CASSLWADSPLHF.

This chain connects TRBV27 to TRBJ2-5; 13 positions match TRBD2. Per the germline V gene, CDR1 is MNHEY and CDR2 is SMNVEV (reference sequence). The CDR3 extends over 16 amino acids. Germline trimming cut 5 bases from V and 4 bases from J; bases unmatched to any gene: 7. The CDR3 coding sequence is TGTGCCAGCAGTCCGAGGACTAGCGGGGGTGGAGAGACCCAGTACTTC. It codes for CASSPRTSGGGETQYF.

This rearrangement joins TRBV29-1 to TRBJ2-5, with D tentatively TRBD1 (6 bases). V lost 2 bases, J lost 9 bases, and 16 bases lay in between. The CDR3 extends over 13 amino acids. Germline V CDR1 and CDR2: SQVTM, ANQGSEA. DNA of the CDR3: TGCAGCGTTGAAAGGACAGTCGGCGGGCCCCAGTACTTC. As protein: CSVERTVGGPQYF.

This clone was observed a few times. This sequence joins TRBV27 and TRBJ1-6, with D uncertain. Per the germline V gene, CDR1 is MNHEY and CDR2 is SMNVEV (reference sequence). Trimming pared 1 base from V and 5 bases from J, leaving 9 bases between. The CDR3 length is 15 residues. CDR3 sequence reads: CASSLWAVDNSPLHF. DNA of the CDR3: TGTGCCAGCAGTTTATGGGCAGTTGATAATTCACCCCTCCACTTT.

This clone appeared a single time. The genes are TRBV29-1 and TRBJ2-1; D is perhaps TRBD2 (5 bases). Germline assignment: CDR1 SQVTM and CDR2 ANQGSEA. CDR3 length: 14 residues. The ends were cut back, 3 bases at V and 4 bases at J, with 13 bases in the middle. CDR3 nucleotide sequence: TGCAGCGTTGAGTGGGGAGCGAAGTACAATGAGCAGTTCTTC. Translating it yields CSVEWGAKYNEQFF.

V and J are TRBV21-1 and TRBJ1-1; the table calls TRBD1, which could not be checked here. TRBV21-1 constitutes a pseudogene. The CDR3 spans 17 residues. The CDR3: CASSKLRTGGENTEAFF. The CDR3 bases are TGTGCCAGCAGCAAACTTAGAACAGGGGGGGAGAACACTGAAGCTTTCTTT.

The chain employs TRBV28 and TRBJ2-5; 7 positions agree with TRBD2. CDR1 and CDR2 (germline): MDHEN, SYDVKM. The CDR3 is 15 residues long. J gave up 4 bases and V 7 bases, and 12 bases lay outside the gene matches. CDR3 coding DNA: TGTGCCAGCACACCCTCCAGACCGGGGGGAGAGACCCAGTACTTC. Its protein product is CASTPSRPGGETQYF.

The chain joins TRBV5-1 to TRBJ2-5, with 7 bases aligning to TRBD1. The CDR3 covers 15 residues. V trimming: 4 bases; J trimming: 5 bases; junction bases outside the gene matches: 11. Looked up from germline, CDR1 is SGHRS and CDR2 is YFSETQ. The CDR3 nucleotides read TGCGCCAGCAGCCCAAGGACAGGTACAGAGGAGACCCAGTACTTC. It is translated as CASSPRTGTEETQYF.

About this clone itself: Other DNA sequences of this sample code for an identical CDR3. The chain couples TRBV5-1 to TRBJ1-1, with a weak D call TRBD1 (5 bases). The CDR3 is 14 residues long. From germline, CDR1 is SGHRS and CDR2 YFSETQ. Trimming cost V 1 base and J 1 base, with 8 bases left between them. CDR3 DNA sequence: TGCGCCAGCAGCTTGTCTGGGGCGAACACTGAAGCTTTCTTT. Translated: CASSLSGANTEAFF.

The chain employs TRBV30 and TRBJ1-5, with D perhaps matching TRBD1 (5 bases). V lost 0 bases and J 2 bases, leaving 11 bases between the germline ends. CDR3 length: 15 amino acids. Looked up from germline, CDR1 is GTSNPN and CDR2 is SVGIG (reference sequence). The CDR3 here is CAWSVRGTGNQPQHF. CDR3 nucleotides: TGTGCCTGGAGTGTACGAGGGACTGGCAATCAGCCCCAGCATTTT.

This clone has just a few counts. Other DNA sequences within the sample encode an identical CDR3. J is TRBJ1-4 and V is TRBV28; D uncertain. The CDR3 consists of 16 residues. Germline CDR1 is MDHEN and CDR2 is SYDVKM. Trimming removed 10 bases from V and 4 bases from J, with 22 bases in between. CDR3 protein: CATHPGRVGDNEKLFF. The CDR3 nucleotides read TGTGCCACCCACCCGGGGAGGGTCGGCGATAATGAAAAACTGTTTTTT.